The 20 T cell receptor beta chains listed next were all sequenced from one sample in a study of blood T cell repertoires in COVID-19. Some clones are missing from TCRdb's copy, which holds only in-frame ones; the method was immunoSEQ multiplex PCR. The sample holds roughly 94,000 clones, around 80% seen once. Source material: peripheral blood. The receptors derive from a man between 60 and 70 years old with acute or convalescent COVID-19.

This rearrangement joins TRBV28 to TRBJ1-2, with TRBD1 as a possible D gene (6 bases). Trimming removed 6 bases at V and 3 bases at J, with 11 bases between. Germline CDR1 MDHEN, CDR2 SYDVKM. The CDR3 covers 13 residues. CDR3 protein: CASSRDTYYGYTF. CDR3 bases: TGTGCCAGCAGCAGGGACACCTACTATGGCTACACCTTC.

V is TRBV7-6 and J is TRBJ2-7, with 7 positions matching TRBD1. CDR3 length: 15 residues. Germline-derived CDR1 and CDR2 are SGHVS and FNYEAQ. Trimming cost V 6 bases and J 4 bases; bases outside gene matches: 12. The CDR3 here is CASRKLGDRNYEQYF. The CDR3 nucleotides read TGTGCCAGCAGGAAACTGGGGGACAGAAATTACGAGCAGTACTTC.

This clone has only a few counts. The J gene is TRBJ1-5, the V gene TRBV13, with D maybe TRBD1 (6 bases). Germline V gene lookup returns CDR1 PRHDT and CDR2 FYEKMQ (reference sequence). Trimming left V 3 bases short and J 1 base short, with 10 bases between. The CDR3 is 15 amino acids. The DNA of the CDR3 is TGTGCCAGCAGCTTGGGGGGGCCGAGCAATCAGCCCCAGCATTTT. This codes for CASSLGGPSNQPQHF. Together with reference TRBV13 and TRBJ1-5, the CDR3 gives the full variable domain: AAGVIQSPRHLIKEKRETATLKCYPIPRHDTVYWYQQGPGQDPQFLISFYEKMQSDKGSIPDRFSAQQFSDYHSELNMSSLELGDSALYFCASSLGGPSNQPQHFGDGTRLSIL.

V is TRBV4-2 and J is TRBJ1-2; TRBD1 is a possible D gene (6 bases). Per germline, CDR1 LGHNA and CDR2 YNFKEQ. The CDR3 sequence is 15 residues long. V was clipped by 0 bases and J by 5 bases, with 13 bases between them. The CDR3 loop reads CASSQDLQGRYGYTF. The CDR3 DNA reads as TGTGCCAGCAGCCAAGACCTACAGGGTCGGTATGGCTACACCTTC.

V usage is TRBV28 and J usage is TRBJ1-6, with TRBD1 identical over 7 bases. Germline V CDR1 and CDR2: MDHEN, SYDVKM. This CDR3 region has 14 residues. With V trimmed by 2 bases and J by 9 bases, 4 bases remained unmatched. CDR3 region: CASSLPGTVSPLHF. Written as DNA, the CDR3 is TGTGCCAGCAGTTTACCGGGGACAGTTTCACCCCTCCACTTT.

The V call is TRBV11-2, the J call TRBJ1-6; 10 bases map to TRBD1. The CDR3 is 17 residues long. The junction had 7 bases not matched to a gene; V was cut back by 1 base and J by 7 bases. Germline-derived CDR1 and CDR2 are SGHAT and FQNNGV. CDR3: CASSLGFGTGENSPLHF. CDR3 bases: TGTGCCAGCAGCTTAGGTTTCGGGACAGGGGAAAATTCACCCCTCCACTTT.

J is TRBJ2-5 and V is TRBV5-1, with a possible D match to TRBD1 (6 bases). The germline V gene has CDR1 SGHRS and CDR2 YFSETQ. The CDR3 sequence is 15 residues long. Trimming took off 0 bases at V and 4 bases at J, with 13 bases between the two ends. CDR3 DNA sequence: TGCGCCAGCAGCTTGGTGGCGACAGGAGGAGAGACCCAGTACTTC. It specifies CASSLVATGGETQYF.

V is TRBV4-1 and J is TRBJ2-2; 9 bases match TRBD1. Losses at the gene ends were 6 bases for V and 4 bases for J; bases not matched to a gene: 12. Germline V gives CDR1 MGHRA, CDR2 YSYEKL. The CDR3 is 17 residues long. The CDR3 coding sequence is TGCGCCAGCAGTCGGCCGACCGGGACAGGGCCCACCGGGGAGCTGTTTTTT. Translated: CASSRPTGTGPTGELFF.

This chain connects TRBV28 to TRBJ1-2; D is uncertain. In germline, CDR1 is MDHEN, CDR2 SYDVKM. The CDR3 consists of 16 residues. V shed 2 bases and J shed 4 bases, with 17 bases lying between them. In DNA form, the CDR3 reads TGTGCCAGCAGTTTAGGGTTTCACCTCGAGGTCTATGGCTACACCTTC. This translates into CASSLGFHLEVYGYTF.

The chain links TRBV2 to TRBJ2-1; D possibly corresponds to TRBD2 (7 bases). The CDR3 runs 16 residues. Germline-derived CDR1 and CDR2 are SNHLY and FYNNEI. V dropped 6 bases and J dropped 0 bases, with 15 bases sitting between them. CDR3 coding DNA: TGTGCCAGCAGCTACCCAGGGGAGGGCTCCTACAATGAGCAGTTCTTC. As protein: CASSYPGEGSYNEQFF.

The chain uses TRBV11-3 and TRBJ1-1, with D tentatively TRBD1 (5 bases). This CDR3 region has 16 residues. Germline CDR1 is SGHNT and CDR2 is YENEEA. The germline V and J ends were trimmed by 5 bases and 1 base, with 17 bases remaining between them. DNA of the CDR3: TGTGCCAGCAGCACCGCCGACCAGGGTCGGAACACTGAAGCTTTCTTT. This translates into CASSTADQGRNTEAFF. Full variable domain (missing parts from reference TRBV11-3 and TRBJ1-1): EAGVVQSPRYKIIEKKQPVAFWCNPISGHNTLYWYLQNLGQGPELLIRYENEEAVDDSQLPKDRFSAERLKGVDSTLKIQPAELGDSAVYLCASSTADQGRNTEAFFGQGTRLTVV.

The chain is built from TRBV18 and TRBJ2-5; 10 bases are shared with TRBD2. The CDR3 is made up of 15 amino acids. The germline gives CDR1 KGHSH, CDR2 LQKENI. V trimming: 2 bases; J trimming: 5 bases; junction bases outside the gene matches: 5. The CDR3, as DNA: TGTGCCAGCTCACCAACTAGCGGGGCCCAGGAGACCCAGTACTTC. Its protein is CASSPTSGAQETQYF.

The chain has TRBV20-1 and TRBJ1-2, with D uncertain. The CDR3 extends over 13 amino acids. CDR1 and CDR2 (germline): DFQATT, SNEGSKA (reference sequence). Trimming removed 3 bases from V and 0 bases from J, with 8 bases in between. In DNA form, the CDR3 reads TGCAGTGCTAGTTCGAGGGCTAACTATGGCTACACCTTC. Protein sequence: CSASSRANYGYTF.

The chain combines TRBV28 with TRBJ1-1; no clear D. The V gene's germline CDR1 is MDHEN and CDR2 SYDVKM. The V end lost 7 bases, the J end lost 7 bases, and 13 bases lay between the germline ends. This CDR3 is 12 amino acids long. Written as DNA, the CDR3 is TGTGCCAGCATTAGCTCCCTTGATGAAGCTTTCTTT. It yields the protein CASISSLDEAFF.

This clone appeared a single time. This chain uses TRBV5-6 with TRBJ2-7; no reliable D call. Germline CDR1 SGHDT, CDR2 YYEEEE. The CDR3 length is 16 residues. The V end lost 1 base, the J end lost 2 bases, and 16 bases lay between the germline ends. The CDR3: CASSLPPSAGTYEQYF. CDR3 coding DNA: TGTGCCAGCAGCTTGCCACCCTCGGCAGGAACCTACGAGCAGTACTTC.

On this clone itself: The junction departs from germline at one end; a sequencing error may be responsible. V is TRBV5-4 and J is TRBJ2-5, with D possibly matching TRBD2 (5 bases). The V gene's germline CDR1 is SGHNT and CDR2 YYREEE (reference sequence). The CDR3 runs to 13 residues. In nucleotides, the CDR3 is TGTGCCAGCAGCTTAGGCGGAGGAGAGGCCCAGTACTTC. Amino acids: CASSLGGGEAQYF.

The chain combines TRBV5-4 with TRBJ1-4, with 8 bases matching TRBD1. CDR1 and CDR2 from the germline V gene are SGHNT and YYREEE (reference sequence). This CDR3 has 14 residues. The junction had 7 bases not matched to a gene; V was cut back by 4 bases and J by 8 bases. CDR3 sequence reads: CASSMQGAGEKLFF. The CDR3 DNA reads TGTGCCAGCAGCATGCAGGGGGCGGGAGAAAAACTGTTTTTT.

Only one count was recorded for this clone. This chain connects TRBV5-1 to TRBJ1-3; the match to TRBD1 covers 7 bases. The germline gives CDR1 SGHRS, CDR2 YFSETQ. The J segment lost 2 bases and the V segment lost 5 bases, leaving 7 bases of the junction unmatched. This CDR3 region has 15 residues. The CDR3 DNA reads TGCGCCAGCAGAACCTCAGGGGGAGCTGGAAACACCATATATTTT. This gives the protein CASRTSGGAGNTIYF.

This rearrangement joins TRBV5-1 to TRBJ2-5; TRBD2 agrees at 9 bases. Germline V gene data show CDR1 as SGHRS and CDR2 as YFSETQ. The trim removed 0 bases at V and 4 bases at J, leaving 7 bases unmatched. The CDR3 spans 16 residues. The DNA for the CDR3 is TGCGCCAGCAGCTTGGCTAGCGGGGCATGGGGAGAGACCCAGTACTTC. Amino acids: CASSLASGAWGETQYF.

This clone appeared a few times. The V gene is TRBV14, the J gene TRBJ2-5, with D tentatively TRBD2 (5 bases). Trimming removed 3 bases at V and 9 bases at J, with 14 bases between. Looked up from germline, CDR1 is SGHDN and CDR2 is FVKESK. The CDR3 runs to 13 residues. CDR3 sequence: CASSQFEGTAQYF. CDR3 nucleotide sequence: TGTGCCAGCAGCCAGTTCGAGGGTACGGCCCAGTACTTC.